The 3 T cell receptor beta chains below were found in one sample sequenced in a study of blood T cells in healthy people across ages. Sample-barcoded 5' priming and a J-beta primer mix drove a second PCR of roughly 6 to 12 cycles. From the 5' RACE reads, TCRdb called clonotypes with MiXCR, one entry per CDR3 protein. The data hold hundreds of thousands of distinct CDR3 sequences, with 58% observed a single time. Material for sequencing was blood. The receptors derive from a man in his 60s in good health.

Comment on this clonotype: The junction departs from germline at one end; a sequencing error may be responsible. V gene TRBV25-1 combines with J gene TRBJ1-2; weak D call: TRBD1 (6 bases). In germline, CDR1 is MGHDK, CDR2 SYGVNS. The CDR3 extends over 15 amino acids. CDR3 loop: CASSEREGGGYGCTF. In nucleotides, the CDR3 is TGTGCCAGCAGTGAAAGGGAAGGGGGTGGCTATGGCTGCACCTTC.

V is TRBV29-1 and J is TRBJ1-1; D is possibly TRBD1 (6 bases). V shed 3 bases and J shed 4 bases, with 21 bases lying between them. The CDR3 is 16 amino acids. CDR1 is SQVTM and CDR2 is ANQGSEA in the germline V gene. The CDR3, as DNA: TGCAGCGTTGACCGATGGCGTGGGGGGGCTTCCACTGAAGCTTTCTTT. Its translation: CSVDRWRGGASTEAFF.

J is TRBJ2-3 and V is TRBV5-1; 9 bases line up with TRBD2. Germline V gives CDR1 SGHRS, CDR2 YFSETQ. CDR3 length equals 21 residues. V gave up 3 bases and J gave up 0 bases; unmatched junction bases: 20. In DNA form, the CDR3 reads TGCGCCAGCAGCTCCCCCTCTCCCGGGACTAGCCGCCTAACTAGCACAGATACGCAGTATTTT. It encodes CASSSPSPGTSRLTSTDTQYF.